This T cell receptor beta chain is from a study of blood T cell repertoires in COVID-19. Germline CDR1 reads MNHEY; CDR2 reads SVGAGI. This CDR3 is built from 14 residues. Trimming removed 7 bases from V and 3 bases from J; junction bases left unmatched: 5. As handled by the study authors: From reference gene primer amplification, estimates of nucleated cell counts were derived. Some clones are missing from TCRdb's copy, which holds only in-frame ones; the method was immunoSEQ multiplex PCR. V and J calls and clone size follow that table, whereas D and trimming were derived from the DNA. The sample includes around 220,000 clones, roughly nine tenths seen only once; the top ten take roughly a tenth.

This TCR derives from a woman aged 50 to 60 with COVID-19, enrolled during active disease. The J gene is TRBJ1-3, the V gene TRBV6-5; 8 nucleotides line up with TRBD1. Sequenced material: peripheral blood. CDR3 DNA: TGTGCCAGCACTAAGACAGGGGTTGGAAACACCATATATTTT. Translating gives CASTKTGVGNTIYF.